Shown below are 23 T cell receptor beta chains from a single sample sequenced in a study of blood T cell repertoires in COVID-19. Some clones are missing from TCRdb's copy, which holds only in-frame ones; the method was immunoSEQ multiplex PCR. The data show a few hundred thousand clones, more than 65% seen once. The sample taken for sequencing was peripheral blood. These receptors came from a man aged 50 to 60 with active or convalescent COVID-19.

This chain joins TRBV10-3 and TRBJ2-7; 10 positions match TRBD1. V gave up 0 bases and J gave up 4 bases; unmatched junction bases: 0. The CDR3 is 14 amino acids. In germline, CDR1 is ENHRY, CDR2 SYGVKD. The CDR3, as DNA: TGTGCCATCAGTGAGTCGGGACAGGGGTACGAGCAGTACGTC. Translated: CAISESGQGYEQYV.

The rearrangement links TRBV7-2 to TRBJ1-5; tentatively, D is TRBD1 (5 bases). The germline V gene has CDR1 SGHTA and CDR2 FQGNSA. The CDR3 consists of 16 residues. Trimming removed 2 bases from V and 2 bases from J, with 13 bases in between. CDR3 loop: CASSLFGALGNQPQHF. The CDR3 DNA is TGTGCCAGCAGCTTATTTGGGGCGTTAGGCAATCAGCCCCAGCATTTT.

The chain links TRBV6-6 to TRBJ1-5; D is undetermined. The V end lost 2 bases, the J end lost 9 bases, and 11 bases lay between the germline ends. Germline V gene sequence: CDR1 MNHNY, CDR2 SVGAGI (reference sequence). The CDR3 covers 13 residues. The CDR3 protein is CASSYEVKSPQHF. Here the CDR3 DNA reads TGTGCCAGCAGTTACGAGGTTAAGTCGCCCCAGCATTTT.

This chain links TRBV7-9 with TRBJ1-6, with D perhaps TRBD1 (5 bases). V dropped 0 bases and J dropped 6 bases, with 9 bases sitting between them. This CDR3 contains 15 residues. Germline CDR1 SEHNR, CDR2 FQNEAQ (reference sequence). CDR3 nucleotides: TGTGCCAGCAGCTTAGCGGAAGGGGTTAATTCACCCCTCCACTTT. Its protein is CASSLAEGVNSPLHF.

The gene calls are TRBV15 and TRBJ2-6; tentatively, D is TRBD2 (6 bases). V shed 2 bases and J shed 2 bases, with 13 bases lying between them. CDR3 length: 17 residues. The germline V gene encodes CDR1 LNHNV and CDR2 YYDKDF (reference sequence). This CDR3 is CATSRSPGEPGANVLTF. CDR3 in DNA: TGTGCCACCAGCAGATCCCCGGGGGAGCCTGGGGCCAACGTCCTGACTTTC.

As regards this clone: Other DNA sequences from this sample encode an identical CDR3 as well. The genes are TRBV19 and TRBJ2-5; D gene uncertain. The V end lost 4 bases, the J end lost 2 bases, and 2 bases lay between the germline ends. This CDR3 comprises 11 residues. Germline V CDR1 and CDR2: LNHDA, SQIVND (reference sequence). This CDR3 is CASSTQETQYF. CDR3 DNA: TGTGCCAGTAGTACTCAAGAGACCCAGTACTTC.

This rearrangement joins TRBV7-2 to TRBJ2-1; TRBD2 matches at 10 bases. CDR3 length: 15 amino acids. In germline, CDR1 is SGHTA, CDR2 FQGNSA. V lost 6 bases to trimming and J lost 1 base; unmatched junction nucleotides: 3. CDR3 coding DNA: TGTGCCAGCAGACTAGCGGGGAAATCCTACAATGAGCAGTTCTTC. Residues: CASRLAGKSYNEQFF.

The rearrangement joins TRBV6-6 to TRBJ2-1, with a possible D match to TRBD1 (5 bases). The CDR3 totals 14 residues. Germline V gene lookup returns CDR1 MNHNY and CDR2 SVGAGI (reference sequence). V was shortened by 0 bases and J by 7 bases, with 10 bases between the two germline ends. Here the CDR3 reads CASSYSWGTNEQFF. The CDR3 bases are TGTGCCAGCAGTTACTCCTGGGGCACTAATGAGCAGTTCTTC.

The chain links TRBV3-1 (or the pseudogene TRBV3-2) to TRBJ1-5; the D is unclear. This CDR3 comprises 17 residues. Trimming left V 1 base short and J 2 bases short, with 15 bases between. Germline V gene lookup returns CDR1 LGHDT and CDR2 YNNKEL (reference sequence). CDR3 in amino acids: CASSQGSEEFGNQPQHF. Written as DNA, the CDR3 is TGTGCCAGCAGCCAAGGGTCCGAGGAATTCGGCAATCAGCCCCAGCATTTT.

The CDR3 DNA reads TGTGCCAGCAGACAGAACAGGGATTACGAGCAGTACGTC. Translation gives CASRQNRDYEQYV. The chain is built from TRBV6-5 and TRBJ2-7; possibly TRBD1 for D (6 bases). Germline CDR1 reads MNHEY; CDR2 reads SVGAGI. The CDR3 runs to 13 residues. V lost 6 bases to trimming and J lost 4 bases, with 13 bases between them.

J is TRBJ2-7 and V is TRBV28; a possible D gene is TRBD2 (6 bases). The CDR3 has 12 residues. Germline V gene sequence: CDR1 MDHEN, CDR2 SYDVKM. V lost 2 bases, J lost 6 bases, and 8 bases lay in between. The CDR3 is CASSLGGSEQYV. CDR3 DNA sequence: TGTGCCAGCAGTTTAGGGGGGAGCGAGCAGTACGTC.

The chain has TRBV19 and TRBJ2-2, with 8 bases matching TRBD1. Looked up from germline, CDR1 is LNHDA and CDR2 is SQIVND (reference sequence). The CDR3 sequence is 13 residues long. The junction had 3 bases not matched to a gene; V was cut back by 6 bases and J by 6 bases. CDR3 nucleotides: TGTGCCAGTAGCCTACAGGGGGCCGGGGAGCTGTTTTTT. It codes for CASSLQGAGELFF.

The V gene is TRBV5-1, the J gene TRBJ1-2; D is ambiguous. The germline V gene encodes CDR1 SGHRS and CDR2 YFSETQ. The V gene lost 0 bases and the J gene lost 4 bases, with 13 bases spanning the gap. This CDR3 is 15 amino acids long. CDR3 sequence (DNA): TGCGCCAGCAGCTTGGCCAGTAGGGAGTCCTATGGCTACACCTTC. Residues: CASSLASRESYGYTF.

CDR3 in DNA: TGTGCCAGCAGCTTGGCCGGAGGGCAAAACATTCAGTACTTC. Amino acid sequence: CASSLAGGQNIQYF. The chain links TRBV5-4 to TRBJ2-4, with a possible D match to TRBD2 (6 bases). The CDR3 sequence is 14 residues long. Germline V gene lookup returns CDR1 SGHNT and CDR2 YYREEE (reference sequence). V shed 0 bases and J shed 5 bases, with 9 bases lying between them.

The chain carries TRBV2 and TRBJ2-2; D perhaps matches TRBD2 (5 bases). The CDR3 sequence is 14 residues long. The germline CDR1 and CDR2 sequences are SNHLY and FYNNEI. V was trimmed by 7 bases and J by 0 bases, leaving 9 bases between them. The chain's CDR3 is CASTGVSNTGELFF. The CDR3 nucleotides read TGTGCCAGCACCGGGGTCTCGAACACCGGGGAGCTGTTTTTT.

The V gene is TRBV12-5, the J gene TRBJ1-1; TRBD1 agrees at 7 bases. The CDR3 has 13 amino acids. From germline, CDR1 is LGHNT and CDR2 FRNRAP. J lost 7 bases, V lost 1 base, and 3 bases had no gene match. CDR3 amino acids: CASGLAPGGEAFF. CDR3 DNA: TGTGCTAGTGGTTTGGCCCCAGGGGGTGAAGCTTTCTTT.

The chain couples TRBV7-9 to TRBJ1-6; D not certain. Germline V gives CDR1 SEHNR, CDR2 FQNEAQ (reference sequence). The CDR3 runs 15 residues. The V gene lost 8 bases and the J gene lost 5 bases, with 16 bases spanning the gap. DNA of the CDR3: TGTGCCAGCGATCCAGGCCGACCCGATAATTCACCCCTCCACTTT. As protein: CASDPGRPDNSPLHF.

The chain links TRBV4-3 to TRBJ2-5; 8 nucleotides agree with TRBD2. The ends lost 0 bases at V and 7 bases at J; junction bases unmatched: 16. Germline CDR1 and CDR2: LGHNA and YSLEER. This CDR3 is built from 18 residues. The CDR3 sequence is CASSQDNIIGGVPRTQYF. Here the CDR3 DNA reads TGCGCCAGCAGCCAAGATAATATAATCGGGGGGGTCCCAAGGACCCAGTACTTC.

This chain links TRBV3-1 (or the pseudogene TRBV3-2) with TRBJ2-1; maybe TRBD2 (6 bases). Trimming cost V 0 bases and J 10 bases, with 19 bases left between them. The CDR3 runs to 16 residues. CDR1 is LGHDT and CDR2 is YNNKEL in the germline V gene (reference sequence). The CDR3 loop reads CASSQEEAGSPGEQFF. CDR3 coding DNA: TGTGCCAGCAGCCAAGAAGAGGCGGGATCCCCCGGGGAGCAGTTCTTC.

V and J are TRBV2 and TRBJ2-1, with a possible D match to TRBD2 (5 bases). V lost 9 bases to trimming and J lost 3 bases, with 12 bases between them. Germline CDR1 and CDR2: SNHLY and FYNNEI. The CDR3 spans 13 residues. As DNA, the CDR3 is TGTGCCAGGCGTGGGGAGAGCTACAATGAGCAGTTCTTC. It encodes CARRGESYNEQFF.

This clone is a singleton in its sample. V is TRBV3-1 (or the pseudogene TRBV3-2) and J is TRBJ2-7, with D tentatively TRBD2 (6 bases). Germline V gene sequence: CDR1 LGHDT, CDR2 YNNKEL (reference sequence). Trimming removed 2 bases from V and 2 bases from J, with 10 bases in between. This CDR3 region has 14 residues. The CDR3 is CASSQRGNTYEQYF. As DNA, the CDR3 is TGTGCCAGCAGCCAACGGGGGAACACCTACGAGCAGTACTTC.

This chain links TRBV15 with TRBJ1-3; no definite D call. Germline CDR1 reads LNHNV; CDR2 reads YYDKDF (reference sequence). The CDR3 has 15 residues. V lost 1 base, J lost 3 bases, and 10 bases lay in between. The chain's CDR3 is CATSRAGQLGNTIYF. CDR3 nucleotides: TGTGCCACCAGCAGAGCTGGGCAGCTTGGAAACACCATATATTTT.

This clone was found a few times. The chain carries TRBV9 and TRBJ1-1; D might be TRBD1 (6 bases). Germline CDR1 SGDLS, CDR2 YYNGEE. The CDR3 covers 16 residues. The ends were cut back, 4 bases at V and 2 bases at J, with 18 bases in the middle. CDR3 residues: CASSPRGGDTNTEAFF. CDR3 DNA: TGTGCCAGCAGCCCCCGAGGGGGGGACACCAACACTGAAGCTTTCTTT.